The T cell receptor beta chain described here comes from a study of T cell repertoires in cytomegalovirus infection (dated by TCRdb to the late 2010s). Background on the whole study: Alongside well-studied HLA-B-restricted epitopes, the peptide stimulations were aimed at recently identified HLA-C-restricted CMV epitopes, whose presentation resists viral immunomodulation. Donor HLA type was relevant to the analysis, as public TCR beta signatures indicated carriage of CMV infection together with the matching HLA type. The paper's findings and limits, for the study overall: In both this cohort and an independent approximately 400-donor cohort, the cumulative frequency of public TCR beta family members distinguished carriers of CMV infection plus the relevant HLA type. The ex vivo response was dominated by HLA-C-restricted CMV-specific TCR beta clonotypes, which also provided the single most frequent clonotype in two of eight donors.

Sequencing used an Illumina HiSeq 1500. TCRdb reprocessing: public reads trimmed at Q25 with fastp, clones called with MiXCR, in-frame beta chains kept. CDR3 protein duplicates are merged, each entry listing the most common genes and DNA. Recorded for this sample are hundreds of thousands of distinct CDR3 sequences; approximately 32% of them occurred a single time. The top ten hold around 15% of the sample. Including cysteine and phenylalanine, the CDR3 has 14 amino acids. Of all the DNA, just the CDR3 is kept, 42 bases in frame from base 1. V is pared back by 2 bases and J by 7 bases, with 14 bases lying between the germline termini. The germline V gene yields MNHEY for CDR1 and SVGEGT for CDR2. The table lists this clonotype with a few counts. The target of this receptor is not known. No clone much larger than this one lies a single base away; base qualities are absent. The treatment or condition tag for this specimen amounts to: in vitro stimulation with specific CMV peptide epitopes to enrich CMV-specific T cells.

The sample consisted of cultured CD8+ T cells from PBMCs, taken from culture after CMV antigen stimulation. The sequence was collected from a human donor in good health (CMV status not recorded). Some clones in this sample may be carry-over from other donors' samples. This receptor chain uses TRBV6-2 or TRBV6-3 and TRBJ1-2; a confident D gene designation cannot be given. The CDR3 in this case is CASSYGAYLFGYTF. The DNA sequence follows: TGTGCCAGCAGTTACGGCGCCTATTTATTTGGCTACACCTTC.